This T cell receptor (beta chain) appears in the sequencing data of a study of long-term antiretroviral therapy in people with HIV (dated by TCRdb to 2021 to 2024). As for the study more broadly: The earliest samples were collected approximately a decade before the 2015 WHO recommendation for immediate ART, a period when ART was typically delayed until CD4 counts fell. No cross-contamination during QIAcube processing turned up in test extractions that ran a monoclonal T-cell line alongside 33 polyclonal samples. A total of about 200 cryopreserved PBMC samples were contributed to the cohort by 30 adults with confirmed HIV infection, with samples collected serially over a mean of 6 years (range 1-12). About 40% of the 30 participants with HIV were female. This retrospective serial study examined whether starting ART and sustained HIV suppression were associated with changes in the composition and diversity of the TRB repertoire in peripheral blood.

What the work shows at the level of the full study, not this receptor alone: Narrower CDR3 length ranges were observed in HIV repertoires than in controls, and an antigen-experienced repertoire with only a slight naive shift after ART was suggested by the network structure. ART initiation was associated with a significant increase in TRB diversity, but diversity stayed significantly below transplant donor controls even after long-term ART. Unsorted PBMC were profiled instead of sorted CD4+ and CD8+ T cells because pre-ART samples had limited cell numbers. Since PBMC availability was limited, sequencing covered only the TCR beta chain, with no alpha chain pairing. Expanded TRB clones identified before ART initiation dominated the repertoire across all time points, though the dominance fluctuated and decreased in many PLHIV after ART. No data were available on ART adherence, viral resistance or therapy changes, limiting inferences about post-ART repertoire changes. The samples were dated from about 2003 to 2017, and the ART regimens that were used may be less effective than current ART regimens.

Looking up the germline V gene (reference sequence) yields CDR1 LNHDA and CDR2 SQIVND. The CDR3, cysteine through phenylalanine, is 14 amino acids long. CDR3 DNA is the only sequence kept; it has 42 bases, read in frame from the first base. Trimming at the junction amounts to 1 base on V and 4 bases on J, and the germline ends lie 10 bases apart. Sequencing of the TRB variable region was done with the immunoSEQ hsTCRB v3.0 assay at survey level resolution. TRB sequencing targeted a depth of roughly 35,000-50,000 T-cell genomes per sample. An Illumina MiSeq with a v3 150-cycle kit was used to sequence the pooled TRB libraries. Per the source publication's procedure: Analysis of repertoires was carried out in R inside a reproducible Nextflow workflow spanning QC, data transformation and analysis. Custom analyses were implemented in LymphoSeq2, an R package for AIRR-Seq data exploration. A few samples yielding fewer than 5000 total TRB sequences were excluded, leaving more than 150 analyzed HIV repertoires. Among the 180 or so HIV repertoires that were kept, under 60 were collected before ART initiation and around 130 were collected after ART initiation. Repertoires were downsampled to 5000 TRB nucleotide sequences, and summary statistics were averaged over 100 downsampling iterations. TRB sequences were retained for analysis only if CDR3 regions of at least seven amino acids were present. Diversity was assessed using a clonality score derived from Shannon entropy and using the Gini coefficient. In the repertoire networks, any two of the top 5000 CDR3 amino acid sequences were linked whenever the two sequences differed by an edit distance of one. GLIPH2 predicted antigen specificity groups and MHC restriction for TRB CDR3 amino acid sequences. Known CMV, EBV, HIV or tissue antigen associations were flagged by matching CDR3 amino acid sequences against VDJdb and McPAS-TCR. Pre-ART, post-ART and control groups were compared with Wilcoxon signed-rank tests and Holm-Bonferroni correction. The clones in this table, taken by TCRdb from immuneACCESS, are in-frame only. Not every clone is retained; where verified, under half of the shortfall comes from an unresolved V gene, and the cause of the rest is unknown. V, J and clone size were drawn from that table, and D and trimming were deduced from the DNA. This sample lists tens of thousands of clones; 75% to 95% were detected once. About 4.3% of the sample belongs to the ten largest clones.

Turning to this clone: What this receptor recognizes is not known. No base-level quality is on record; no much larger clone is a single base apart.

Participants were included only if at least one PBMC sample before ART initiation and at least two post-ART samples were available. Treatment was received in the United States of America by all participants with HIV. Cryopreserved samples of about 1-10 million PBMC were thawed and washed before DNA extraction. At the time of the earliest PBMC sample, participants with HIV were aged between roughly 23 and 60 years. Per participant, PBMC samples came from 1-4 timepoints prior to ART initiation and 2-8 timepoints following ART initiation, for a median of 7 samples. Serial HIV viral load, CD4+ T-cell count, ART history and demographic data were obtained for every participant. Using a Qiagen kit on a QIAcube, genomic DNA was extracted from unsorted PBMC, with samples processed in batches of 12.

The TCR originated in a woman in her thirties or forties with HIV. The specimen was unsorted PBMCs, collected 5 to 5.5 years after starting antiretroviral therapy. The chain employs TRBV19 and TRBJ1-2, with no reliable assignment of the D segment. The nucleotides are TGTGCCAGTAGTATAGGGAGCAGGAGCTATGGCTACACCTTC. The translation is CASSIGSRSYGYTF.